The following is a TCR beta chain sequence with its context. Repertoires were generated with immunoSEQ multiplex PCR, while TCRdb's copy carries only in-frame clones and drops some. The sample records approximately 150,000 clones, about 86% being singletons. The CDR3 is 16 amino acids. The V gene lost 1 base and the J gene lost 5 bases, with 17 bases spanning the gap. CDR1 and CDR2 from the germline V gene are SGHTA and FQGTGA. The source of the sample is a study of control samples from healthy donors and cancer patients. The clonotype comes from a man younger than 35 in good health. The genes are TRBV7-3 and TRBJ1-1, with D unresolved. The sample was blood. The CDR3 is CASSLSSASRSTEAFF. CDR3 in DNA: TGTGCCAGCAGCTTAAGTTCCGCCAGCCGGTCAACTGAAGCTTTCTTT.